The 29 T cell receptor beta chains below all came from one sample that was sequenced in a study of vaccination effects on CD4 cells after COVID-19. Only in-frame clones appear in the TCRdb table, and some are missing; sequencing was by immunoSEQ multiplex PCR. The table has roughly 71,000 clones, around four fifths seen once. These receptors' targets are unknown. Prior to sequencing, the ViraFEST assay stimulated PBMC with viral peptide pools, which expanded the antigen-specific CD4+ T cells. It was after roughly 11 days of culture that CD4+ T cells were isolated. Either the BNT162b2 or mRNA-1273 vaccine was given to participants in two doses. The sequencing used CD4+ T cells from PBMCs cultured with HCoV-OC43 spike peptides, collected after COVID-19 vaccination. Sample subset: HCoV-OC43 spike overlapping peptide pool stimulation. The receptor source for this set is a human donor who received a COVID-19 vaccine.

V usage is TRBV2 and J usage is TRBJ2-1; TRBD1 might be the D (6 bases). Germline-derived CDR1 and CDR2 are SNHLY and FYNNEI. The CDR3 sequence is 11 residues long. Trimming cost V 8 bases and J 6 bases, with 8 bases left between them. The CDR3 protein is CASRQANEQFF. CDR3 sequence (DNA): TGTGCCAGCCGACAGGCCAATGAGCAGTTCTTC. The whole variable domain, remainder taken from reference TRBV2 and TRBJ2-1, is EPEVTQTPSHQVTQMGQEVILRCVPISNHLYFYWYRQILGQKVEFLVSFYNNEISEKSEIFDDQFSVERPDGSNFTLKIRSTKLEDSAMYFCASRQANEQFFGPGTRLTVL.

V gene TRBV30 combines with J gene TRBJ1-5; TRBD1 aligns across 9 bases. With V trimmed by 2 bases and J by 4 bases, 12 bases remained unmatched. From germline, CDR1 is GTSNPN and CDR2 SVGIG (reference sequence). The CDR3 is 17 amino acids. The chain's CDR3 is CAWSPLKSGTGNQPQHF. CDR3 nucleotide sequence: TGTGCCTGGAGTCCATTAAAGTCCGGGACAGGGAATCAGCCCCAGCATTTT.

This chain links TRBV3-1 (or the pseudogene TRBV3-2) with TRBJ2-1, with 7 bases that match TRBD2. The CDR3 runs to 15 residues. After removal of 3 bases from V and 3 bases from J, the junction contained 5 bases not matched to a gene. CDR1 and CDR2 from the germline V gene are LGHDT and YNNKEL (reference sequence). CDR3 loop: CASSQTAGNYNEQFF. The CDR3 DNA follows: TGTGCCAGCAGCCAGACAGCGGGGAACTACAATGAGCAGTTCTTC.

The DNA for the CDR3 is TGTGCCACCAGTGACTCCAAAAAGGACAGCAATCAGCCCCAGCATTTT. Translating it yields CATSDSKKDSNQPQHF. The chain recombines TRBV24-1 with TRBJ1-5; the D is unclear. V lost 4 bases and J lost 1, with 13 bases in between. This CDR3 comprises 16 residues. Germline-derived CDR1 and CDR2 are KGHDR and SFDVKD.

This clone was counted once. The chain is built from TRBV5-5 and TRBJ2-6, with 7 bases identical to TRBD1. This CDR3 region has 19 residues. CDR1 and CDR2 from the germline V gene are SGHKS and YYEKEE (reference sequence). With V trimmed by 0 bases and J by 4 bases, 13 bases remained unmatched. The CDR3 protein is CASSLDLRQGLFGANVLTF. DNA of the CDR3: TGTGCCAGCAGCTTGGATCTAAGACAGGGCCTATTCGGGGCCAACGTCCTGACTTTC.

J is TRBJ1-1 and V is TRBV11-2; 7 positions agree with TRBD1. This CDR3 region has 16 residues. J gave up 4 bases and V 4 bases, and 12 bases lay outside the gene matches. CDR1 is SGHAT, CDR2 FQNNGV, per germline. CDR3 DNA sequence: TGTGCCAGCAGCTCCGACAGGGTATCTATTGGCACTGAAGCTTTCTTT. Amino acid sequence: CASSSDRVSIGTEAFF.

This clone occurred once. Relative to the germline gene, one junction end is altered; a read error may explain this. The chain combines TRBV7-2 with TRBJ1-1; D remains ambiguous. CDR3 length: 14 residues. Germline V gene lookup returns CDR1 SGHTA and CDR2 FQGNSA. CDR3 region: CASRVQRLNTEAFF. The DNA for the CDR3 is TGTGCCAGCCGAGTACAGCGCCTGAATACTGAAGCTTTCTTT.

The chain combines TRBV30 with TRBJ1-2; D not resolved. CDR3 length: 13 amino acids. Trimming stripped 2 bases from V and 6 bases from J, with 13 bases between. Per the germline V gene, CDR1 is GTSNPN and CDR2 is SVGIG (reference sequence). Here the CDR3 reads CAWSSGPRDGYTF. DNA for the CDR3: TGTGCCTGGAGTTCTGGCCCCCGAGATGGCTACACCTTC.

The chain combines TRBV4-1 with TRBJ2-7, with unresolved D. Germline CDR1 is MGHRA and CDR2 is YSYEKL. The length of the CDR3 is 9 residues. V was clipped by 0 bases and J by 10 bases, with 1 base between them. The CDR3 spells CASSQDQYV. CDR3 bases: TGCGCCAGCAGCCAAGACCAGTACGTC.

The V call is TRBV7-9, the J call TRBJ1-5, with D tentatively TRBD1 (5 bases). Germline CDR1 and CDR2: SEHNR and FQNEAQ (reference sequence). The V and J ends lost 5 bases and 5 bases respectively, with 13 bases between them. The CDR3 covers 14 residues. The CDR3 DNA follows: TGTGCCAGCAGCCCTAACAGGTTATATCAGCCCCAGCATTTT. Translation gives CASSPNRLYQPQHF.

This clone was recorded only once. The chain carries TRBV7-2 and TRBJ2-7; a possible D gene is TRBD1 (6 bases). The V gene lost 6 bases and the J gene lost 5 bases, with 14 bases spanning the gap. The germline CDR1 and CDR2 sequences are SGHTA and FQGNSA. This CDR3 is built from 13 residues. The CDR3 region has the DNA TGTGCCAGCAGTTTCACAGGGTCCCACGAGCAGTACGTC. Translation gives CASSFTGSHEQYV.

The chain couples TRBV7-3 to TRBJ2-1; D is unresolved. CDR3 length: 14 amino acids. Germline CDR1 and CDR2: SGHTA and FQGTGA. The V and J ends lost 5 bases and 1 base respectively, with 9 bases between them. The CDR3 loop is CASSPRQSYNEQFF. The CDR3 coding sequence is TGTGCCAGCAGCCCCCGGCAGTCCTACAATGAGCAGTTCTTC.

This clone has more than one count but fewer than ten. This chain uses TRBV18 with TRBJ2-2; a weak D match, TRBD1 (5 bases). CDR1 is KGHSH, CDR2 LQKENI, per germline. Trimming pared 3 bases from V and 5 bases from J, leaving 7 bases between. This CDR3 is built from 13 residues. Here the CDR3 reads CASSPQGTGELFF. DNA of the CDR3: TGTGCCAGCTCACCGCAGGGAACCGGGGAGCTGTTTTTT.

The chain couples TRBV4-2 to TRBJ1-2; possibly TRBD1 for D (5 bases). The germline V gene has CDR1 LGHNA and CDR2 YNFKEQ. The CDR3 length is 13 residues. Trimming stripped 9 bases from V and 6 bases from J, with 17 bases between. The CDR3 DNA sequence: TGTGCCAGTACCTCGCAGGGTTTTCATGGCTACACCTTC. Translated, it gives CASTSQGFHGYTF.

The V gene is TRBV28, the J gene TRBJ2-1; D uncertain. CDR1 and CDR2 (germline): MDHEN, SYDVKM. CDR3 length equals 12 residues. V was clipped by 5 bases and J by 9 bases, with 11 bases between them. The DNA of the CDR3 is TGTGCCAGCAGTCCCAGTTCTCCTGAGCAGTTCTTC. Its protein product is CASSPSSPEQFF. The whole variable domain, filled in from reference TRBV28 and TRBJ2-1, reads DVKVTQSSRYLVKRTGEKVFLECVQDMDHENMFWYRQDPGLGLRLIYFSYDVKMKEKGDIPEGYSVSREKKERFSLILESASTNQTSMYLCASSPSSPEQFFGPGTRLTVL.

The chain uses TRBV18 and TRBJ1-5; a weak D match, TRBD1 (5 bases). The CDR3 is 14 amino acids. The V end was cut by 3 bases, the J end by 7 bases, with 13 bases between. CDR1 is KGHSH and CDR2 is LQKENI in the germline V gene. The CDR3 protein is CASSPGQGDQPQHF. Here the CDR3 DNA reads TGTGCCAGCTCACCCGGGCAGGGAGACCAGCCCCAGCATTTT.

The CDR3, as DNA: TGTGCCAGCAGTCAACTCGGACAGGGGAGGTCCAAAAACATTCAGTACTTC. It codes for CASSQLGQGRSKNIQYF. The chain joins TRBV27 to TRBJ2-4, with 9 bases matching TRBD1. The CDR3 runs 17 residues. Germline V gives CDR1 MNHEY, CDR2 SMNVEV (reference sequence). The J segment lost 2 bases and the V segment lost 5 bases, leaving 10 bases of the junction unmatched.

This clone occurred once. The chain joins TRBV24-1 to TRBJ2-3, with 7 nucleotides matching TRBD1. The CDR3 has 14 amino acids. Germline assignment: CDR1 KGHDR and CDR2 SFDVKD. V lost 3 bases to trimming and J lost 5 bases; unmatched junction nucleotides: 4. The chain's CDR3 is CATSDQQGIDTQYF. DNA for the CDR3: TGTGCCACCAGTGATCAACAGGGGATAGATACGCAGTATTTT.

The genes are TRBV5-1 and TRBJ2-3; TRBD2 might be the D (6 bases). The CDR3 is 14 amino acids. V gave up 7 bases and J gave up 6 bases, with 18 bases separating them. Germline values: CDR1 SGHRS, CDR2 YFSETQ. The CDR3 protein is CASAGGGWYDTQYF. The CDR3 DNA sequence: TGCGCCAGCGCCGGGGGAGGTTGGTACGATACGCAGTATTTT. Complete variable domain (other parts from reference TRBV5-1 and TRBJ2-3): KAGVTQTPRYLIKTRGQQVTLSCSPISGHRSVSWYQQTPGQGLQFLFEYFSETQRNKGNFPGRFSGRQFSNSRSEMNVSTLELGDSALYLCASAGGGWYDTQYFGPGTRLTVL.

The rearrangement links TRBV24-1 to TRBJ2-3, with a tentative D call TRBD2 (6 bases). Trimming removed 9 bases at V and 2 bases at J, with 11 bases between. Looked up from germline, CDR1 is KGHDR and CDR2 is SFDVKD. The CDR3 sequence is 13 residues long. CDR3 loop: CATQGLATDTQYF. The CDR3 DNA reads as TGTGCCACCCAGGGACTGGCCACAGATACGCAGTATTTT.

This chain connects TRBV10-1 to TRBJ2-7; D not certain. The CDR3 covers 11 residues. Trimming took off 6 bases at V and 6 bases at J, with 9 bases between the two ends. The germline gives CDR1 WNHNN, CDR2 SYGVQD (reference sequence). CDR3 region: CASRNKLEQYV. CDR3 DNA sequence: TGCGCCAGCAGAAATAAGCTCGAGCAGTACGTC.

The chain recombines TRBV6-1 with TRBJ1-2, with 8 bases that match TRBD1. This CDR3 is 14 amino acids long. V shed 3 bases, J shed 4 bases, and the junction held 4 bases outside the gene matches. Germline CDR1 is MNHNS and CDR2 is SASEGT. The CDR3 loop reads CASSETGAFYGYTF. The CDR3 DNA is TGTGCCAGCAGTGAGACAGGGGCATTCTATGGCTACACCTTC.

This chain uses TRBV5-1 with TRBJ2-7; tentative D call: TRBD1 (7 bases). Trimming removed 4 bases at V and 3 bases at J, with 11 bases between. CDR3 length: 13 amino acids. CDR1 and CDR2 from the germline V gene are SGHRS and YFSETQ. The CDR3 bases are TGCGCCAGCAGCGCGGGACAGAACTACGAGCAGTACGTC. The encoded protein is CASSAGQNYEQYV.

CDR3 DNA: TGTGCCAGCGGGACGGCTAATGAAAAACTGTTTTTT. Translated, it gives CASGTANEKLFF. This chain joins TRBV28 and TRBJ1-4; tentatively, D is TRBD1 (5 bases). The CDR3 sequence is 12 residues long. V lost 8 bases to trimming and J lost 3 bases, with 7 bases between them. Germline CDR1 is MDHEN and CDR2 is SYDVKM.

This clone has just a few counts. This sequence joins TRBV6-5 and TRBJ1-5; TRBD1 might be the D (5 bases). Trimming removed 5 bases at V and 4 bases at J, with 9 bases between. The CDR3 runs to 13 residues. CDR1 is MNHEY, CDR2 SVGAGI, per germline. CDR3 residues: CASSNPGNQPQHF. The DNA for the CDR3 is TGTGCCAGCAGTAACCCAGGGAATCAGCCCCAGCATTTT.

This chain joins TRBV4-3 and TRBJ1-2, with 9 bases matching TRBD1. The CDR3 spans 14 residues. J gave up 8 bases and V 4 bases, and 8 bases lay outside the gene matches. Germline assignment: CDR1 LGHNA and CDR2 YSLEER. The CDR3 loop reads CASSPRDRVSGYTF. In nucleotides, the CDR3 is TGCGCCAGCAGCCCGCGGGACAGGGTTAGCGGCTACACCTTC.

The rearrangement joins TRBV7-8 to TRBJ2-7, with 11 bases identical to TRBD2. After removal of 5 bases from V and 3 bases from J, the junction contained 6 bases not matched to a gene. The CDR3 is made up of 15 amino acids. Germline V gives CDR1 SGHVS, CDR2 FQNEAQ. The DNA of the CDR3 is TGTGCCAGCAGCGCCGGGACTAGCGGCGGCTACGAGCAGTACGTC. Translating gives CASSAGTSGGYEQYV.

The rearrangement joins TRBV6-5 to TRBJ2-3; tentative D call: TRBD1 (5 bases). CDR3 size: 15 residues. V gave up 6 bases and J gave up 4 bases, with 17 bases separating them. Germline values: CDR1 MNHEY, CDR2 SVGAGI. The CDR3 reads CASRDLLWGPDTQYF. DNA of the CDR3: TGTGCCAGCAGGGATCTCTTGTGGGGCCCAGATACGCAGTATTTT.

This clone was seen a handful of times. This chain links TRBV5-1 with TRBJ2-5; no firm D call. Trimming stripped 5 bases from V and 4 bases from J, with 9 bases between. This CDR3 has 12 amino acids. Germline V gene data show CDR1 as SGHRS and CDR2 as YFSETQ. CDR3 residues: CASRAGGETQYF. CDR3 DNA: TGCGCCAGCAGAGCCGGCGGAGAGACCCAGTACTTC.